This TCR beta chain was observed in a study of blood T cell repertoires in COVID-19. Assay used: immunoSEQ multiplex PCR; TCRdb lists only in-frame clones, some missing. The sample shows approximately 27,000 clones, around 83% of them seen only once. Germline assignment: CDR1 LNHNV and CDR2 YYDKDF (reference sequence). With 3 bases removed from V and 0 bases from J, the gap between germline ends came to 16 bases. The CDR3 is 17 residues long. Specimen: peripheral blood. The chain recombines TRBV15 with TRBJ2-3; tentatively, D is TRBD2 (6 bases). The clonotype was recovered from a human donor in a cohort sampled during active COVID-19. CDR3 region: CATSSFTGALSTDTQYF. The CDR3 DNA is TGTGCCACCAGCAGCTTCACGGGAGCTCTTAGCACAGATACGCAGTATTTT. The variable domain in full, completed from reference TRBV15 and TRBJ2-3, reads DAMVIQNPRYQVTQFGKPVTLSCSQTLNHNVMYWYQQKSSQAPKLLFHYYDKDFNNEADTPDNFQSRRPNTSFCFLDIRSPGLGDTAMYLCATSSFTGALSTDTQYFGPGTRLTVL.